This T cell receptor beta chain appears in the sequencing data of a study of CD8 T cells in ankylosing spondylitis. Notes on the study in general: Significant enrichment of disease-linked clones was reportedly seen in matched ankylosing spondylitis synovial fluid.

Each CDR3 protein is one row after TCRdb ran MiXCR on the 5' RACE reads. Of 150,000 to 200,000 distinct CDR3 sequences in the sample, approximately 32% were seen once. This CDR3 has 16 amino acids. V lost 6 bases, J lost 9 bases, and 9 bases stayed unmatched. There are a few counts of this clonotype. Its cognate antigen is unknown. The source material was synovial fluid, either unsorted or a sorted T cell fraction (not recorded which). The sequence was obtained from a male donor with ankylosing spondylitis. This rearrangement joins TRBV12-3 or TRBV12-4 to TRBJ2-1; 15 nucleotides line up with TRBD2. The DNA of the CDR3 is TGTGCCAGCAGAGGACTAGCGGGAGGGCGGTCAGGTGAGCAGTTCTTC. It codes for CASRGLAGGRSGEQFF.